Below are 27 T cell receptor beta chains sequenced from a single sample in a study of T cell responses to AZD1222 COVID-19 vaccine (dated by TCRdb to the early 2020s). Receptor libraries were prepared by the immunoSEQ multiplex PCR assay. Imported from immuneACCESS, the table was reduced by TCRdb to in-frame sequences with V and J called. These copies leave out some clones; in studies compared against another copy, an unresolved V gene accounts for under half, and the cause of the remainder is not known. The sample profile shows 150,000 to 200,000 clones; 91% of them were found once. The ten largest clonotypes hold about 1.7% of the sample. Sample time point, as interpreted from the label and publication: about 28 days (+/-7) after the second vaccine dose. This material consisted of peripheral blood, taken 28 days after the second AZD1222 dose. Receptors originate from an adult who received the AZD1222 COVID-19 vaccine.

The CDR3 sequence is CASSDAGTAYNEQFF. In DNA form, the CDR3 reads TGCGCCAGCAGCGACGCCGGGACCGCATACAATGAGCAGTTCTTC. The J gene is TRBJ2-1, the V gene TRBV5-1; D is tentatively TRBD1 or TRBD2 (5 bases each). Germline V CDR1 and CDR2: SGHRS, YFSETQ. The CDR3 spans 15 residues. V lost 4 bases and J lost 4, with 15 bases in between.

V and J are TRBV27 and TRBJ1-1; tentative D call: TRBD1 (6 bases). Germline V gives CDR1 MNHEY, CDR2 SMNVEV (reference sequence). The CDR3 extends over 15 amino acids. V was clipped by 3 bases and J by 5 bases, with 16 bases between them. The CDR3 region has the DNA TGTGCCAGCAGTTTCTACCGGGACATGAGGACTGAAGCTTTCTTT. Its protein is CASSFYRDMRTEAFF.

The V gene is TRBV7-9, the J gene TRBJ1-2; D call uncertain. V shed 1 base and J shed 7 bases, with 13 bases lying between them. The CDR3 contains 14 residues. The V gene's germline CDR1 is SEHNR and CDR2 FQNEAQ (reference sequence). The CDR3 region has the DNA TGTGCCAGCAGCTTAGGGCCCGTAACGTCTGGCTACACCTTC. Translation: CASSLGPVTSGYTF.

The V call is TRBV28, the J call TRBJ2-7; D is perhaps TRBD1 (6 bases). In germline, CDR1 is MDHEN, CDR2 SYDVKM. Deletions cut 4 bases from V and 3 bases from J, with 19 bases between. This CDR3 is 16 amino acids long. Here the CDR3 DNA reads TGTGCCAGCAGTTCGATAACCGGGACAAAAATCTACGAGCAGTACTTC. It codes for CASSSITGTKIYEQYF.

This chain joins TRBV19 and TRBJ2-1, with no clear D. The CDR3 has 16 amino acids. V dropped 7 bases and J dropped 0 bases, with 16 bases sitting between them. In germline, CDR1 is LNHDA, CDR2 SQIVND (reference sequence). CDR3 sequence: CASMGITLSSYNEQFF. The DNA of the CDR3 is TGTGCCAGTATGGGGATTACGCTTAGCTCCTACAATGAGCAGTTCTTC.

About this clone itself: This sample also contains other DNA sequences that code for the same CDR3. In DNA, the CDR3 is TGCAGTGCTAGAGGGAGGAATGAGCAGTTCTTC. This codes for CSARGRNEQFF. This chain connects TRBV20-1 to TRBJ2-1; weak D call: TRBD2 (5 bases). CDR1 and CDR2 (germline): DFQATT, SNEGSKA (reference sequence). V shed 1 base and J shed 7 bases, with 5 bases lying between them. The length of the CDR3 is 11 residues.

The count of this clone is one. The chain recombines TRBV7-3 with TRBJ2-2; unclear D gene. Germline V gene data show CDR1 as SGHTA and CDR2 as FQGTGA. Trimming shortened V by 5 bases and J by 8 bases, and 12 bases separated the two germline ends. The CDR3 is 13 amino acids. The CDR3 protein is CASSPEILGELFF. In DNA, the CDR3 is TGTGCCAGCAGCCCAGAGATACTTGGGGAGCTGTTTTTT.

The genes are TRBV24-1 and TRBJ2-3; D may be TRBD1 or TRBD2 (5 bases each). V was clipped by 4 bases and J by 1 base, with 8 bases between them. This CDR3 region has 14 residues. CDR1 and CDR2 from the germline V gene are KGHDR and SFDVKD. The CDR3 protein is CATSERGGTDTQYF. The DNA for the CDR3 is TGTGCCACCAGTGAGAGAGGGGGCACAGATACGCAGTATTTT.

The chain carries TRBV7-8 and TRBJ2-3; TRBD2 agrees at 8 bases. This CDR3 spans 17 amino acids. The trim removed 2 bases at V and 2 bases at J, leaving 9 bases unmatched. In germline, CDR1 is SGHVS, CDR2 FQNEAQ. CDR3 protein: CASSLTSASGSTDTQYF. CDR3 nucleotides: TGTGCCAGCAGCTTAACTTCGGCTAGCGGGTCCACAGATACGCAGTATTTT.

CDR3 protein: CATSDTRGDTQYF. Written as DNA, the CDR3 is TGTGCCACCAGTGACACTCGTGGGGATACGCAGTATTTT. The genes are TRBV24-1 and TRBJ2-3; D call uncertain. V lost 4 bases, J lost 6 bases, and 10 bases lay in between. The germline gives CDR1 KGHDR, CDR2 SFDVKD. The CDR3 totals 13 residues.

The chain employs TRBV7-9 and TRBJ1-1; D is undetermined. Trimming took off 1 base at V and 3 bases at J, with 9 bases between the two ends. Germline V lookup: CDR1 SEHNR, CDR2 FQNEAQ (reference sequence). CDR3 length equals 14 residues. For the CDR3, the DNA is TGTGCCAGCAGCTTAGGCCGCGCGGACACTGAAGCTTTCTTT. Encoded protein: CASSLGRADTEAFF.

V gene TRBV6-2 or TRBV6-3 combines with J gene TRBJ1-4; D possibly corresponds to TRBD1 (6 bases). Trimming left V 4 bases short and J 5 bases short, with 11 bases between. This CDR3 is built from 14 residues. Germline CDR1 is MNHEY and CDR2 is SVGEGT. The DNA of the CDR3 is TGTGCCAGCAGTTCGCCTAGGGGGAATGAAAAACTGTTTTTT. It is translated as CASSSPRGNEKLFF.

The genes are TRBV9 and TRBJ2-5, with 11 positions matching TRBD2. V trimming: 0 bases; J trimming: 5 bases; junction bases outside the gene matches: 6. This CDR3 contains 16 residues. Germline V CDR1 and CDR2: SGDLS, YYNGEE. The CDR3, as DNA: TGTGCCAGCAGCGTAGAACCGGCTAGCGGGAGGGAGACCCAGTACTTC. Protein: CASSVEPASGRETQYF.

The rearrangement joins TRBV7-2 to TRBJ1-4, with TRBD1 matching over 12 bases. This CDR3 region has 17 residues. CDR1 is SGHTA and CDR2 is FQGNSA in the germline V gene. Trimming removed 2 bases from V and 8 bases from J; junction bases left unmatched: 9. The CDR3 DNA reads as TGTGCCAGCAGCTTATGGGGACAGGGGGCGTTTCAGGAAAAACTGTTTTTT. Its translation is CASSLWGQGAFQEKLFF. The full variable domain, rest sourced from reference TRBV7-2 and TRBJ1-4, is GAGVSQSPSNKVTEKGKDVELRCDPISGHTALYWYRQSLGQGLEFLIYFQGNSAPDKSGLPSDRFSAERTGGSVSTLTIQRTQQEDSAVYLCASSLWGQGAFQEKLFFGSGTQLSVL.

The chain couples TRBV11-2 to TRBJ2-5, with 8 bases aligning to TRBD2. Unmatched junction bases numbered 5, after V lost 0 bases and J lost 5 bases. CDR3 length: 15 amino acids. Looked up from germline, CDR1 is SGHAT and CDR2 is FQNNGV. CDR3 sequence reads: CASSLEGLAGETQYF. In DNA, the CDR3 is TGTGCCAGCAGCTTAGAAGGGCTAGCGGGCGAGACCCAGTACTTC.

Regarding this clone: Additional DNA sequences in this sample encode the identical CDR3. The rearrangement joins TRBV9 to TRBJ2-7; TRBD1 matches at 9 bases. With 0 bases clipped from V and 2 bases from J, the junction kept 0 bases outside the gene matches. Germline values: CDR1 SGDLS, CDR2 YYNGEE. The CDR3 length is 14 residues. DNA for the CDR3: TGTGCCAGCAGCGTAGGGACAGGGGCCTACGAGCAGTACTTC. Protein product: CASSVGTGAYEQYF.

The chain joins TRBV7-2 to TRBJ1-6, with D hard to call. Between the trimmed V and J ends, which lost 1 base and 4 bases, there was a span of 14 bases. Germline V CDR1 and CDR2: SGHTA, FQGNSA. CDR3 length equals 17 residues. The CDR3 protein is CASSLVGSKGYNSPLHF. The CDR3 nucleotides are TGTGCCAGCAGCTTAGTGGGTTCCAAGGGTTATAATTCACCCCTCCACTTT.

Remarks on this clone: This CDR3 is also generated by other DNA sequences in the sample. The rearrangement links TRBV11-2 to TRBJ1-2; 7 nucleotides agree with TRBD1. V dropped 7 bases and J dropped 2; count of bases not matched to a gene: 4. CDR3 length equals 13 residues. Germline V gene lookup returns CDR1 SGHAT and CDR2 FQNNGV. The CDR3 nucleotides are TGTGCCAGCACCCTGGACAGGAACTATGGCTACACCTTC. It encodes CASTLDRNYGYTF.

This clone was seen a single time. The chain employs TRBV27 and TRBJ2-2; D unclear. V was clipped by 4 bases and J by 4 bases, with 4 bases between them. The CDR3 has 12 residues. In germline, CDR1 is MNHEY, CDR2 SMNVEV (reference sequence). CDR3 in DNA: TGTGCCAGCAGTTACATCACCGGGGAGCTGTTTTTT. It codes for CASSYITGELFF.

The genes are TRBV12-3 or TRBV12-4 and TRBJ2-3; a weak D match, TRBD1 (6 bases). V was shortened by 7 bases and J by 5 bases, with 13 bases between the two germline ends. This CDR3 has 13 amino acids. The CDR3 sequence is CASTFRRGDTQYF. The CDR3 DNA is TGTGCCAGCACTTTCCGCAGGGGAGATACGCAGTATTTT.

This chain connects TRBV5-1 to TRBJ1-2; TRBD1 matches at 8 bases. The CDR3 is 14 residues long. Germline trimming cut 3 bases from V and 8 bases from J; bases unmatched to any gene: 9. CDR1 is SGHRS, CDR2 YFSETQ, per germline. CDR3 DNA: TGCGCCAGCAGCTCAGACACAGGGGGACGAGGCTACACCTTC. Its translation: CASSSDTGGRGYTF.

This clone was picked up one time. This chain connects TRBV23-1 to TRBJ2-7; D gene uncertain. TRBV23-1 is given ORF status, its function remaining uncertain. This CDR3 region has 16 residues. The V gene lost 1 base and the J gene lost 3 bases, with 16 bases spanning the gap. The CDR3 bases are TGCGCCAGCAGTCAATGGGCCGTATGTGATCGCTACGAGCAGTACTTC. Amino acid sequence: CASSQWAVCDRYEQYF.

V and J are TRBV19 and TRBJ2-2; D gene ambiguous. The CDR3 totals 16 residues. Germline CDR1 is LNHDA and CDR2 is SQIVND (reference sequence). V lost 2 bases, J lost 0 bases, and 10 bases lay in between. The CDR3 sequence: CASSIQSRANTGELFF. Here the CDR3 DNA reads TGTGCCAGTAGTATACAGAGTAGGGCGAACACCGGGGAGCTGTTTTTT.

The gene calls are TRBV7-9 and TRBJ1-6, with TRBD1 identical over 10 bases. Trimming at V came to 5 bases and at J to 10 bases, leaving 2 bases not matched to a gene. The CDR3 is 13 amino acids. CDR1 is SEHNR and CDR2 is FQNEAQ in the germline V gene (reference sequence). The DNA of the CDR3 is TGTGCCAGCAGCGACAGGGGGCGATCACCCCTCCACTTT. Protein: CASSDRGRSPLHF.

The rearrangement joins TRBV3-1 (or the pseudogene TRBV3-2) to TRBJ2-1; a weak D match, TRBD2 (6 bases). Per germline, CDR1 LGHDT and CDR2 YNNKEL (reference sequence). This CDR3 spans 15 amino acids. With 4 bases removed from V and 6 bases from J, the gap between germline ends came to 16 bases. CDR3 loop: CASSPSRGKANEQFF. The CDR3 region has the DNA TGTGCCAGCAGCCCCTCTCGCGGGAAGGCCAATGAGCAGTTCTTC.

In its sample, this clone was seen a few times. V is TRBV2 and J is TRBJ2-7; 9 bases are a match to TRBD1. CDR3 size: 16 residues. Germline assignment: CDR1 SNHLY and CDR2 FYNNEI. Trimming cost V 7 bases and J 1 base; bases outside gene matches: 11. The CDR3 DNA follows: TGTGCCAGCAAGACCCATGGACAGGGGCCGTCCTACGAGCAGTACTTC. Its translation: CASKTHGQGPSYEQYF.

The chain carries TRBV19 and TRBJ1-1; D is unresolved. Germline V CDR1 and CDR2: LNHDA, SQIVND (reference sequence). The CDR3 totals 14 residues. The ends were cut back, 5 bases at V and 2 bases at J, with 12 bases in the middle. DNA for the CDR3: TGTGCCAGTAGTCCTGACACTCTCAACACTGAAGCTTTCTTT. It is translated as CASSPDTLNTEAFF.